Each of the 27 T cell receptor beta chains below was sequenced from the same sample in a study of T cell changes during pregnancy in multiple sclerosis. Some clones are missing from TCRdb's copy, which holds only in-frame ones; the method was immunoSEQ multiplex PCR. The profile shows under 110,000 clones, 80% to 95% of them singletons. This sample comprised peripheral blood, obtained after pregnancy. The receptors originated from a female donor with multiple sclerosis, enrolled in a pregnancy study.

The gene calls are TRBV7-9 and TRBJ1-1; 11 bases fit TRBD1. The V gene's germline CDR1 is SEHNR and CDR2 FQNEAQ (reference sequence). V lost 5 bases and J lost 7; bases outside the gene matches: 6. The CDR3 runs 14 residues. CDR3 sequence: CASSPVGTGGEAFF. DNA of the CDR3: TGTGCCAGCAGCCCCGTGGGGACAGGGGGTGAAGCTTTCTTT. The variable domain in full, completed from reference TRBV7-9 and TRBJ1-1, reads DTGVSQNPRHKITKRGQNVTFRCDPISEHNRLYWYRQTLGQGPEFLTYFQNEAQLEKSRLLSDRFSAERPKGSFSTLEIQRTEQGDSAMYLCASSPVGTGGEAFFGQGTRLTVV.

V usage is TRBV28 and J usage is TRBJ2-2; D gene uncertain. The germline CDR1 and CDR2 sequences are MDHEN and SYDVKM. The CDR3 runs to 12 residues. Trimming left V 6 bases short and J 1 base short, with 3 bases between. The CDR3 reads CASSQNTGELFF. The CDR3 DNA reads TGTGCCAGCAGCCAGAACACCGGGGAGCTGTTTTTT.

CDR3: CASSYFGTGLYEQYF. CDR3 in DNA: TGTGCCAGCAGTTACTTTGGTACAGGCCTCTACGAGCAGTACTTC. The chain recombines TRBV6-6 with TRBJ2-7; D possibly corresponds to TRBD1 (5 bases). CDR1 and CDR2 (germline): MNHNY, SVGAGI (reference sequence). Deletions cut 1 base from V and 3 bases from J, with 13 bases between. This CDR3 comprises 15 residues.

Regarding this clone: Other DNA sequences in the sample encode the same CDR3. This chain links TRBV5-1 with TRBJ1-6; 7 bases are a match to TRBD1. CDR1 and CDR2 (germline): SGHRS, YFSETQ. CDR3 length equals 15 residues. V lost 2 bases to trimming and J lost 8 bases; unmatched junction nucleotides: 7. The CDR3 loop reads CASSFTGTEDSPLHF. CDR3 coding DNA: TGCGCCAGCAGCTTCACCGGGACAGAGGATTCACCCCTCCACTTT.

The V call is TRBV2, the J call TRBJ1-2; 8 positions agree with TRBD1. This CDR3 has 14 amino acids. V dropped 3 bases and J dropped 6; count of bases not matched to a gene: 6. In germline, CDR1 is SNHLY, CDR2 FYNNEI. The CDR3 DNA sequence: TGTGCCAGCAGTGACGCGAGGACAGGGAATGGCTACACCTTC. Protein product: CASSDARTGNGYTF.

This clone was found once. This sequence joins TRBV10-3 and TRBJ1-2; 7 bases map to TRBD1. This CDR3 contains 13 residues. After removal of 5 bases from V and 5 bases from J, the junction contained 5 bases not matched to a gene. CDR1 ENHRY and CDR2 SYGVKD come from the germline V gene. The CDR3 region is CAISSGTDYGYTF. The CDR3 DNA follows: TGTGCCATCAGTTCAGGGACAGATTATGGCTACACCTTC.

The rearrangement joins TRBV9 to TRBJ2-1, with 8 nucleotides matching TRBD2. CDR1 is SGDLS and CDR2 is YYNGEE in the germline V gene. V gave up 0 bases and J gave up 4 bases; unmatched junction bases: 9. This CDR3 spans 17 amino acids. CDR3 sequence reads: CASSVVSAGEAYNEQFF. CDR3 in DNA: TGTGCCAGCAGCGTAGTGTCAGCGGGAGAAGCTTACAATGAGCAGTTCTTC.

V usage is TRBV15 and J usage is TRBJ1-1; no clear D gene. The CDR3 is made up of 16 amino acids. Germline CDR1 and CDR2: LNHNV and YYDKDF (reference sequence). The ends were cut back, 1 base at V and 0 bases at J, with 12 bases in the middle. The CDR3 nucleotides are TGTGCCACCAGCAGAGGTCAGGCCCTTTTGAACACTGAAGCTTTCTTT. This translates into CATSRGQALLNTEAFF.

The chain uses TRBV19 and TRBJ2-2; 10 bases match TRBD1. J was trimmed by 1 base and V by 3 bases; bases with no gene match: 8. Germline V gene sequence: CDR1 LNHDA, CDR2 SQIVND (reference sequence). CDR3 length: 18 residues. CDR3 bases: TGTGCCAGTAGTATCGATAGGGGGACAGGGGTGAACACCGGGGAGCTGTTTTTT. It translates to CASSIDRGTGVNTGELFF.

V usage is TRBV14 and J usage is TRBJ1-2; tentative D call: TRBD1 (6 bases). This CDR3 comprises 12 residues. Germline lookup yields CDR1 SGHDN and CDR2 FVKESK. The V end was cut by 4 bases, the J end by 6 bases, with 9 bases between. The CDR3 sequence is CASSPDSNGYTF. Written as DNA, the CDR3 is TGTGCCAGCAGCCCGGACAGCAATGGCTACACCTTC.

This chain joins TRBV11-3 and TRBJ2-7; 11 bases line up with TRBD2. Germline V gives CDR1 SGHNT, CDR2 YENEEA. V shed 5 bases, J shed 7 bases, and the junction held 4 bases outside the gene matches. This CDR3 contains 13 residues. CDR3 amino acids: CASSNRLAGEQYF. As DNA, the CDR3 is TGTGCCAGCAGCAACCGACTAGCGGGGGAGCAGTACTTC.

This clone was seen once. The chain uses TRBV4-2 and TRBJ2-2; D not resolved. This CDR3 region has 17 residues. With 0 bases removed from V and 0 bases from J, the gap between germline ends came to 11 bases. Per germline, CDR1 LGHNA and CDR2 YNFKEQ. In DNA form, the CDR3 reads TGTGCCAGCAGCCAAGATAAAACCGCAGCGAACACCGGGGAGCTGTTTTTT. Translating it yields CASSQDKTAANTGELFF.

The V gene is TRBV27, the J gene TRBJ2-2, with 7 positions matching TRBD2. CDR1 and CDR2 (germline): MNHEY, SMNVEV (reference sequence). The CDR3 length is 15 residues. Unmatched junction bases numbered 9, after V lost 6 bases and J lost 5 bases. In DNA form, the CDR3 reads TGTGCCAGCAGCCTCTCCGCGGGGGTTACCGGGGAGCTGTTTTTT. This gives the protein CASSLSAGVTGELFF.

The rearrangement joins TRBV2 to TRBJ1-2; the D is unclear. There are 14 residues in the CDR3. Germline-derived CDR1 and CDR2 are SNHLY and FYNNEI. Trimming stripped 2 bases from V and 5 bases from J, with 12 bases between. For the CDR3, the DNA is TGTGCCAGCAGTGAAAATCTAAGAGTATATGGCTACACCTTC. Protein product: CASSENLRVYGYTF.

This sequence joins TRBV6-5 and TRBJ1-5; no firm D call. The CDR3 covers 14 residues. Germline assignment: CDR1 MNHEY and CDR2 SVGAGI. Trimming stripped 5 bases from V and 9 bases from J, with 17 bases between. Here the CDR3 DNA reads TGTGCCAGCAGTGGAGGACTGGGGTCGGGGCCCCAGCATTTT. Translation gives CASSGGLGSGPQHF.

In nucleotides, the CDR3 is TGCGCCAGCAGCTTGTACGGGGAACCTGGGACTGAAGCTTTCTTT. Residues: CASSLYGEPGTEAFF. The chain joins TRBV5-1 to TRBJ1-1; D is uncertain. V was pared by 1 base and J by 5 bases, with 15 bases between. The V gene's germline CDR1 is SGHRS and CDR2 YFSETQ. The CDR3 is made up of 15 amino acids.

The CDR3 DNA reads TGTGCCAGCAGTGACCCGGGACTAGCGGGAGGGCCAGATACGCAGTATTTT. This translates into CASSDPGLAGGPDTQYF. This sequence joins TRBV6-1 and TRBJ2-3, with TRBD2 identical over 16 bases. Germline assignment: CDR1 MNHNS and CDR2 SASEGT. The CDR3 covers 17 residues. V was pared by 3 bases and J by 4 bases, with 4 bases of the junction left unmatched.

The DNA of the CDR3 is TGTGCCAGCTCACCTGACTTCTTCGGCTACACCTTC. Translating it yields CASSPDFFGYTF. The rearrangement links TRBV6-1 to TRBJ1-2; D unclear. The germline CDR1 and CDR2 sequences are MNHNS and SASEGT. Trimming removed 8 bases at V and 8 bases at J, with 15 bases between. The CDR3 loop spans 12 amino acids.

A single count supports this clone. The chain is built from TRBV9 and TRBJ1-2; TRBD1 aligns across 7 bases. This CDR3 is built from 16 residues. Per germline, CDR1 SGDLS and CDR2 YYNGEE. Trimming took 1 base from V and 3 from J; bases not matched to a gene: 9. The CDR3 reads CASSVRKTGVDYGYTF. The CDR3 DNA sequence: TGTGCCAGCAGCGTACGTAAAACAGGGGTAGACTATGGCTACACCTTC.

The genes are TRBV29-1 and TRBJ1-4, with 11 positions matching TRBD1. The ends lost 7 bases at V and 7 bases at J; junction bases unmatched: 8. CDR1 is SQVTM, CDR2 ANQGSEA, per germline. The length of the CDR3 is 14 residues. CDR3 DNA sequence: TGCAGCGCTCAGCCCGGGACAGGGGGTGAAAAACTGTTTTTT. This translates into CSAQPGTGGEKLFF.

The V and J genes are TRBV19 and TRBJ2-3; 8 bases fit TRBD2. Germline V CDR1 and CDR2: LNHDA, SQIVND (reference sequence). This CDR3 is built from 15 residues. With V trimmed by 6 bases and J by 2 bases, 7 bases remained unmatched. The CDR3 DNA follows: TGTGCCAGTAGAGTCACTAGCGGATTCACAGATACGCAGTATTTT. This encodes CASRVTSGFTDTQYF. The whole variable domain, filled in from reference TRBV19 and TRBJ2-3, reads DGGITQSPKYLFRKEGQNVTLSCEQNLNHDAMYWYRQDPGQGLRLIYYSQIVNDFQKGDIAEGYSVSREKKESFPLTVTSAQKNPTAFYLCASRVTSGFTDTQYFGPGTRLTVL.

The genes are TRBV27 and TRBJ2-6; D unclear. CDR3 length: 15 residues. The germline V and J ends were trimmed by 2 bases and 2 bases, with 7 bases remaining between them. Germline-derived CDR1 and CDR2 are MNHEY and SMNVEV (reference sequence). DNA of the CDR3: TGTGCCAGCAGTTTAAACAACCCTGGGGCCAACGTCCTGACTTTC. Protein product: CASSLNNPGANVLTF.

The V call is TRBV30, the J call TRBJ2-7; D perhaps matches TRBD2 (5 bases). Germline V CDR1 and CDR2: GTSNPN, SVGIG (reference sequence). This CDR3 comprises 15 residues. Trimming left V 2 bases short and J 3 bases short, with 17 bases between. Here the CDR3 reads CAWSPRAIRGYEQYF. Written as DNA, the CDR3 is TGTGCCTGGAGTCCTCGGGCGATACGGGGCTACGAGCAGTACTTC.

This clone has more than one count but fewer than ten. Relative to the germline gene, one junction end is altered; a read error may explain this. The chain joins TRBV6-1 to TRBJ2-4; 7 bases agree with TRBD2. In germline, CDR1 is MNHNS, CDR2 SASEGT. The CDR3 has 14 amino acids. The CDR3 spells CASREGAGVDIQYF. In DNA form, the CDR3 reads TGTGCCAGCAGAGAAGGGGCGGGAGTGGACATTCAGTACTTC.

The chain combines TRBV6-1 with TRBJ1-1, with D uncertain. The CDR3 has 13 amino acids. Per the germline V gene, CDR1 is MNHNS and CDR2 is SASEGT. V lost 0 bases, J lost 8 bases, and 10 bases lay in between. The CDR3 coding sequence is TGTGCCAGCAGTGAAGCGCTCGCAACAGAAGCTTTCTTT. Translated, it gives CASSEALATEAFF.

This chain links TRBV9 with TRBJ1-3; 7 bases are a match to TRBD1. Germline CDR1 and CDR2: SGDLS and YYNGEE. Trimming took 0 bases from V and 0 from J; bases not matched to a gene: 9. The CDR3 has 18 amino acids. CDR3 sequence (DNA): TGTGCCAGCAGCGTAGGAGGGGGACAGACGAGCTCTGGAAACACCATATATTTT. Its translation: CASSVGGGQTSSGNTIYF.

The rearrangement uses TRBV5-1 and TRBJ1-1; possible D gene TRBD1, 6 bases. Per the germline V gene, CDR1 is SGHRS and CDR2 is YFSETQ. The length of the CDR3 is 14 residues. V was clipped by 0 bases and J by 3 bases, with 9 bases between them. CDR3 nucleotides: TGCGCCAGCAGCTTGGCCTCAGGGGACACTGAAGCTTTCTTT. Amino acids: CASSLASGDTEAFF. The entire variable domain, with the rest obtained from reference TRBV5-1 and TRBJ1-1, is as follows: KAGVTQTPRYLIKTRGQQVTLSCSPISGHRSVSWYQQTPGQGLQFLFEYFSETQRNKGNFPGRFSGRQFSNSRSEMNVSTLELGDSALYLCASSLASGDTEAFFGQGTRLTVV.